This T cell receptor beta chain was identified in a study of cytotoxic CD8 clonotypes in ibrutinib-treated CLL (dated by TCRdb to the early 2020s). Background for the entire study: The cohort had ten to twelve relapsed/refractory and approximately 15 treatment-naive patients; about 17 were IGHV unmutated. Partial responses were observed in some 24 patients and complete responses in 2; after a median follow-up of around 68 months, remission was maintained in around 14 patients and progression was observed in 12. Response samples were obtained after a median of approximately 12 months of treatment, with a range of about 6 to 36 months. On average, each sample yielded roughly 260,000 productive templates and around 98,000 productive rearrangements. Of the approximately 86 people in the trial, 25 to 30 had longitudinal samples available. Cryopreserved peripheral blood mononuclear cells were collected before treatment, at response, and at either disease progression or sustained remission. Every remission and progressive disease sample was obtained while ibrutinib was still being received by the patients. Broader findings and caveats from the paper: Public clonotypes were rare and either shrank or stayed stable during treatment, and the rise in clonality at ibrutinib response reflected expansion of private clonotypes. Clonality increased at ibrutinib response, stayed stable in sustained remission, and fell back toward baseline at progression. At baseline, clonality was higher than in age-matched healthy donors and showed a strong correlation with circulating CD8+ T-cell counts. Sustained-remission and progressing patients did not have matched sampling times, and lymph node repertoires were not examined.

The time point label of this sample denotes: approximately 25 months on ibrutinib. Approximately 2 micrograms of genomic DNA were extracted from cryopreserved PBMCs for TCR beta library preparation. High-throughput TCR beta sequencing was performed on longitudinal blood samples from CLL patients receiving ibrutinib monotherapy. The patients took part in an open-label, single-center phase 2 trial of ibrutinib monotherapy. Each clonotype received, on average, about 10x coverage in deep resolution sequencing performed on a MiSeq, where the target depth lay between 1 in 1 million and 1 in 200,000 T cells. TCR beta libraries were generated with the immunoSEQ hsTCRB Kit. On the authors' methods: ImmunoSEQ Data Assistant and ImmunoSEQ Analyzer were used for data analysis, and V, D and J genes were assigned according to IMGT definitions. Clonality, which ranges from 0 to 1, was calculated as one minus the normalized Shannon entropy of productive rearrangement frequencies. Only overrepresented clonotypes making up at least 0.05% of the repertoire of each patient were included in the public clonotype analysis. Repertoires from more than ten age-matched healthy donors in immuneACCESS were used as clonality controls. TCRdb provides this immuneACCESS table in a form limited to in-frame rearrangements. Some clones are lacking; in checked studies, under half of them reflect an unresolved V gene, and why the rest are absent is not known. Clone size and V and J calls were adopted from that table, with D and trimming inferred from the DNA. The sample contains approximately 60,000 clones, 55% to 70% of them found a single time. Roughly 20% of the sample belongs to the ten largest clones.

This clone was seen more than once but under ten times. The target of this receptor is not known. Base qualities are missing; no much larger clone stands one base away. Unmatched junction bases come to 5, with V trimmed by 4 bases and J by 3 bases. Measured from the cysteine to the phenylalanine, the CDR3 is 16 residues long. The retained sequence is limited to the CDR3, 48 bases, with the frame set at the first base. CDR1 and CDR2, per the germline V gene, are ENHRY and SYGVKD. This clonotype originated in a human donor with chronic lymphocytic leukemia. The chain links TRBV10-3 with TRBJ2-5, with TRBD2 identical over 13 junction bases. The source material was PBMCs, sampled after 24 months of ibrutinib treatment. The DNA reads TGTGCCATCAGTGGACTAGCGGGGGGCAATGAAGAGACCCAGTACTTC. Translated, it reads CAISGLAGGNEETQYF.